This record concerns one TCR beta chain sequence. Only in-frame clones appear in the TCRdb table, and some are missing; sequencing was by immunoSEQ multiplex PCR. The sample carries approximately 170,000 clones, under 95% recorded once. The CDR3 length is 15 residues. J was trimmed by 8 bases and V by 3 bases; bases with no gene match: 12. CDR1 and CDR2 from the germline V gene are KGHSH and LQKENI. This sample was included in a study of T cell responses to AZD1222 COVID-19 vaccine. The source of this sequence is an adult in good health. The sample was peripheral blood, taken on day 0 of AZD1222 vaccination. The chain employs TRBV18 and TRBJ1-2, with TRBD1 identical over 7 bases. In DNA, the CDR3 is TGTGCCAGCTCACCCGTTGCCAGGGGGTGGTTCGGCTACACCTTC. Its protein is CASSPVARGWFGYTF.